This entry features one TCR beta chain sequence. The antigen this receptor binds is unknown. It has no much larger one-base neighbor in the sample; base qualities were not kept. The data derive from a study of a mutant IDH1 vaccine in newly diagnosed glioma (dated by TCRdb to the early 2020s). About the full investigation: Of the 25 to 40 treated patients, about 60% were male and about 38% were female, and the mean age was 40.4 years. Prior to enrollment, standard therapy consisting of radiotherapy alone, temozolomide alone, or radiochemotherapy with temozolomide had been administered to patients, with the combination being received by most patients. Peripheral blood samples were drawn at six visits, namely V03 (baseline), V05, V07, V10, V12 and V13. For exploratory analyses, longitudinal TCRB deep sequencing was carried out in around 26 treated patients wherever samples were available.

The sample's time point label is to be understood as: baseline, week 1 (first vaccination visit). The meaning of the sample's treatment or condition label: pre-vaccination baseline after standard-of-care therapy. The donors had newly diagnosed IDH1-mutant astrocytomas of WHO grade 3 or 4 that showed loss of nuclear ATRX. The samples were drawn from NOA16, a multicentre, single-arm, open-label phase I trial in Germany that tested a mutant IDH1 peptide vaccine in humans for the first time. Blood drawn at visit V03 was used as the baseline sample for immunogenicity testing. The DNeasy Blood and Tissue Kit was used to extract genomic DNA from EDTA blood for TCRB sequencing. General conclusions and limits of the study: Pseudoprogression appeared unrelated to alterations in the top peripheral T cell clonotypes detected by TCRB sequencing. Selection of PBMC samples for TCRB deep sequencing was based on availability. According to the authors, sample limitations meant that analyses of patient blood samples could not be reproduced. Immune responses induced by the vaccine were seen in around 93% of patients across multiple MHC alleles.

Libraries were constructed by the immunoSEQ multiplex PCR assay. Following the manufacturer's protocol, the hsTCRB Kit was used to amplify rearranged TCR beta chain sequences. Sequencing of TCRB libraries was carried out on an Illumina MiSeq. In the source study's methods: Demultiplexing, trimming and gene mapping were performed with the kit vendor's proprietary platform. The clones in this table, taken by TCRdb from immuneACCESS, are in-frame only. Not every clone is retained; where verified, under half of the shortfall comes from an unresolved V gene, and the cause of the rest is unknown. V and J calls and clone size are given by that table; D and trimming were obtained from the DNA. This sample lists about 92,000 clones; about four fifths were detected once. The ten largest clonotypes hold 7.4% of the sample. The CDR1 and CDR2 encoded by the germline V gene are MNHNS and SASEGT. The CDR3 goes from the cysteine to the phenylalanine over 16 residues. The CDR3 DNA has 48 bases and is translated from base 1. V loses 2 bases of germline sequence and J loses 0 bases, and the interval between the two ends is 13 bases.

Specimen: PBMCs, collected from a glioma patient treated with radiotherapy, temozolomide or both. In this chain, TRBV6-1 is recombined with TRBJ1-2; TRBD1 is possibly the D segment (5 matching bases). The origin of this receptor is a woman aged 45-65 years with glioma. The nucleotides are TGTGCCAGCAGTGAATCTTTGGCGACAGCTAACTATGGCTACACCTTC. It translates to CASSESLATANYGYTF.